These 17 T cell receptor beta chains came from one sample sequenced in a study of spatial heterogeneity in lung cancer. Study outcomes and limitations: In tumors, expanded intratumoral alpha and beta TCR counts tracked mutation counts.

The antigens of these receptors remain unknown. TCRdb called the 5' RACE reads again in MiXCR, with one record for every CDR3 protein. The sample includes tens of thousands of distinct CDR3 sequences, about 6% of them seen just once. Time point in this sample: sample taken at primary tumor resection. The material sequenced was lung tumor tissue, taken at surgery. These receptors all come from a male donor with early-stage non-small cell lung cancer.

Ten or more counts support this clonotype. In DNA, the CDR3 is TGTGCCAGCAGTCCTCCGACAGGGTGGCAGTACTTC. Its translation: CASSPPTGWQYF. The V call is TRBV28, the J call TRBJ2-7; 7 bases map to TRBD1. This CDR3 comprises 12 residues. Trimming removed 5 bases from V and 9 bases from J; junction bases left unmatched: 7. CDR1 MDHEN and CDR2 SYDVKM come from the germline V gene.

This clonotype was recorded many times. The rearrangement uses TRBV7-2 and TRBJ1-2, with D hard to call. Trimming removed 0 bases at V and 4 bases at J, with 6 bases between. The germline V gene encodes CDR1 SGHTA and CDR2 FQGNSA. The CDR3 loop spans 13 amino acids. The DNA of the CDR3 is TGTGCCAGCAGCTTAGCAGGGAGCTATGGCTACACCTTC. It specifies CASSLAGSYGYTF.

This clonotype was observed at least ten times. J is TRBJ1-4 and V is TRBV2; D is possibly TRBD1 (5 bases). V dropped 3 bases and J dropped 10 bases, with 12 bases sitting between them. CDR3 size: 13 residues. CDR1 SNHLY and CDR2 FYNNEI come from the germline V gene. For the CDR3, the DNA is TGTGCCAGCAGTGAGGAAGGGGTAGGAAAACTGTTTTTT. Translation: CASSEEGVGKLFF.

This clonotype was detected many times. The rearrangement uses TRBV4-1 and TRBJ2-1, with D possibly being TRBD1 (5 bases). This CDR3 comprises 12 residues. From germline, CDR1 is MGHRA and CDR2 YSYEKL. With 3 bases removed from V and 8 bases from J, the gap between germline ends came to 8 bases. The CDR3 sequence: CASSHLRDEQFF. The CDR3 DNA is TGCGCCAGCAGCCATCTCAGGGATGAGCAGTTCTTC.

This clonotype was recorded at least ten times. The chain is built from TRBV3-1 and TRBJ1-5; D uncertain. This CDR3 comprises 14 residues. In germline, CDR1 is LGHDT, CDR2 YNNKEL (reference sequence). Deletions cut 4 bases from V and 7 bases from J, with 14 bases between. CDR3 amino acids: CASSPSTDRQPQHF. CDR3 bases: TGTGCCAGCAGCCCTTCTACGGACCGGCAGCCCCAGCATTTT.

This clonotype has more than one count but fewer than ten. The chain is built from TRBV20-1 and TRBJ2-2; 11 bases are a match to TRBD2. The CDR3 covers 18 residues. The junction had 10 bases not matched to a gene; V was cut back by 1 base and J by 3 bases. Per the germline V gene, CDR1 is DFQATT and CDR2 is SNEGSKA (reference sequence). CDR3 in DNA: TGCAGTGCTAGAGCGGTATGGGGGACTAGCGGTCACACCGGGGAGCTGTTTTTT. This sequence encodes CSARAVWGTSGHTGELFF.

In its sample, this clonotype was seen many times. The rearrangement joins TRBV6-6 to TRBJ2-7, with D perhaps matching TRBD2 (5 bases). The germline V gene encodes CDR1 MNHNY and CDR2 SVGAGI (reference sequence). The V end was cut by 1 base, the J end by 6 bases, with 7 bases between. CDR3 length: 12 residues. This chain's CDR3 is CASSYFGGEQYF. Here the CDR3 DNA reads TGTGCCAGCAGTTACTTCGGAGGCGAGCAGTACTTC.

In its sample, this clonotype was seen a few times. The J gene is TRBJ1-2, the V gene TRBV11-1; D possibly corresponds to TRBD1 (6 bases). The CDR3 has 13 amino acids. Per the germline V gene, CDR1 is SGHAT and CDR2 is FQDESV (reference sequence). With 5 bases removed from V and 8 bases from J, the gap between germline ends came to 15 bases. The CDR3 loop is CASSTNREGGYTF. CDR3 nucleotide sequence: TGTGCCAGCAGCACGAACAGGGAGGGAGGCTACACCTTC.

At least ten counts were recorded for this clonotype. The CDR3 DNA is TGTGCCAGCAGCCCCGGGGGCACGGGTCAAAACATTCAGTACTTC. This gives the protein CASSPGGTGQNIQYF. The chain joins TRBV6-6 to TRBJ2-4; D may correspond to TRBD1 or TRBD2 (6 bases each). The CDR3 consists of 15 residues. Trimming cost V 6 bases and J 5 bases, with 17 bases left between them. Germline V lookup: CDR1 MNHNY, CDR2 SVGAGI (reference sequence).

This clonotype was seen repeatedly, ten times or more. The rearrangement joins TRBV20-1 to TRBJ1-5; D unclear. The V gene lost 2 bases and the J gene lost 3 bases, with 5 bases spanning the gap. This CDR3 has 12 residues. Looked up from germline, CDR1 is DFQATT and CDR2 is SNEGSKA (reference sequence). The CDR3 nucleotides are TGCAGTGCTAGAAATCTCAATCAGCCCCAGCATTTT. It is translated as CSARNLNQPQHF.

This clonotype was detected ten times or more. This sequence joins TRBV20-1 and TRBJ2-3; TRBD2 agrees at 9 bases. After removal of 1 base from V and 3 bases from J, the junction contained 8 bases not matched to a gene. This CDR3 is built from 16 residues. Germline V gene sequence: CDR1 DFQATT, CDR2 SNEGSKA (reference sequence). CDR3 residues: CSARALGTSPTDTQYF. The CDR3 nucleotides read TGCAGTGCTAGAGCCCTCGGGACTAGCCCGACAGATACGCAGTATTTT.

This clonotype appeared a few times. This rearrangement joins TRBV11-1 to TRBJ2-7; TRBD1 matches at 7 bases. Germline V CDR1 and CDR2: SGHAT, FQDESV (reference sequence). The J segment lost 2 bases and the V segment lost 3 bases, leaving 1 base of the junction unmatched. This CDR3 is 13 amino acids long. The DNA for the CDR3 is TGTGCCAGCAGCTTCGGACAGGCCTACGAGCAGTACTTC. Translating gives CASSFGQAYEQYF.

This clonotype was counted a few times. At one of its ends the junction is not consistent with the germline gene, which may arise from a read error. The V call is TRBV5-1, the J call TRBJ1-1; no clear D gene. The CDR3 covers 11 residues. Germline assignment: CDR1 SGHRS and CDR2 YFSETQ. Written as DNA, the CDR3 is TGCGCCAGCAGCTTGACGGATGAACCTTTCTTT. It is translated as CASSLTDEPFF.

In this sample, this clonotype turned up many times. This chain joins TRBV28 and TRBJ2-2, with a weak D call TRBD1 (5 bases). The germline V gene has CDR1 MDHEN and CDR2 SYDVKM. Trimming pared 3 bases from V and 4 bases from J, leaving 15 bases between. The CDR3 contains 16 residues. The CDR3 loop reads CASSFWGSQTTGELFF. In DNA, the CDR3 is TGTGCCAGCAGTTTCTGGGGCAGTCAAACCACCGGGGAGCTGTTTTTT.

This clonotype was observed many times. The junction does not match germline at one end; this may be a read error. This rearrangement joins TRBV28 to TRBJ1-6, with D perhaps TRBD1 (5 bases). In germline, CDR1 is MDHEN, CDR2 SYDVKM. The length of the CDR3 is 13 residues. The CDR3 region has the DNA TGTGCCAGCAGCTCCCAAATCAAGGGGTCCCACCTCTTT. Translated, it gives CASSSQIKGSHLF. The full variable domain, completed using reference TRBV28 and TRBJ1-6, is DVKVTQSSRYLVKRTGEKVFLECVQDMDHENMFWYRQDPGLGLRLIYFSYDVKMKEKGDIPEGYSVSREKKERFSLILESASTNQTSMYLCASSSQIKGSHLFGNGTRLTVT.

This clonotype was seen ten or more times. The genes are TRBV6-6 and TRBJ2-7, with 11 bases aligning to TRBD1. J was trimmed by 5 bases and V by 5 bases; bases with no gene match: 8. The germline V gene encodes CDR1 MNHNY and CDR2 SVGAGI (reference sequence). CDR3 size: 15 residues. CDR3: CASSQGDRGNDEQYF. Written as DNA, the CDR3 is TGTGCCAGCAGTCAAGGGGACAGGGGGAACGACGAGCAGTACTTC.

This clonotype was counted many times. V is TRBV5-1 and J is TRBJ2-1; 9 nucleotides agree with TRBD1. The CDR3 totals 17 residues. From germline, CDR1 is SGHRS and CDR2 YFSETQ. Trimming at V came to 0 bases and at J to 9 bases, leaving 13 bases not matched to a gene. CDR3 in amino acids: CASSLALTGTGSTEQFF. The CDR3 DNA sequence: TGCGCCAGCAGCTTGGCCTTGACCGGGACAGGGAGCACTGAGCAGTTCTTC.